Listed below are T cell receptor beta chains from one sample, sequenced in a study of T cell responses to AZD1222 COVID-19 vaccine. Data came from immunoSEQ multiplex PCR; TCRdb stores just in-frame clones and leaves some out. The sample holds about 97,000 clones, around nine tenths seen once. Sequenced material: peripheral blood, taken on day 0 of AZD1222 vaccination. Source of these receptors: an adult in good health. Each CDR3 is given with its conserved first and last residue. Fields, in order: V gene, J gene, CDR3 protein.

>TRBV5-5|TRBJ1-2
CASRLQGDNYGYTF
>TRBV19|TRBJ2-7
CASSTNYEQYF
>TRBV28|TRBJ2-1
CASSWGGTNEQFF
>TRBV27|TRBJ1-5
CASSSGTSTRNQPQHF
>TRBV10-2|TRBJ2-1
CASMLRGEVIEQFF
>TRBV30|TRBJ1-6
CAWSVRGLDSPLHF
>TRBV6-4|TRBJ1-6
CASSDTGWDSPLHF
>TRBV27|TRBJ2-1
CASSDGTSGFYNEQFF
>TRBV2|TRBJ2-5
CASSGPAGGYGTQYF
>TRBV5-4|TRBJ1-2
CASRGPGWNYGYTF
>TRBV6-5|TRBJ2-7
CASSSIAGGSYEQYF
>TRBV11-3|TRBJ1-1
CASQRGPGPPEAFF
>TRBV3-1/TRBV3-2|TRBJ1-4
CASSPDRGNREKLFF
>TRBV19|TRBJ1-2
CASSIDVQGHGYTF
>TRBV2|TRBJ1-5
CASSETGAISNQPQHF
>TRBV18|TRBJ2-1
CASSLVGQGAYNEQFF
>TRBV11-2|TRBJ1-1
CASTFKSSLVAFF
>TRBV19|TRBJ1-1
CASSPMAGGSEAFF
>TRBV5-1|TRBJ1-2
CASSLEWQGAGYTF
>TRBV5-5|TRBJ1-1
CASRPDRNFFEAFF
>TRBV7-2|TRBJ1-1
CASSGDRGHFITEAFF
>TRBV25-1|TRBJ2-5
CASSSLYQETQYF
>TRBV7-6|TRBJ1-6
CASSLVQGAGNSPLHF
>TRBV11-2|TRBJ1-2
CASSDVGQTDGYTF
>TRBV11-2|TRBJ2-7
CASSSGQGYEQYF
>TRBV7-2|TRBJ1-1
CASSSGVTAEAFF
>TRBV7-2|TRBJ2-7
CASSLEGNSYEQYF
>TRBV7-2|TRBJ1-4
CASSPRPRIGGAEKLFF
>TRBV11-2|TRBJ1-2
CASSLGAGENSGYTF
>TRBV6-6|TRBJ2-7
CASTHRTGSYEQYF
>TRBV30|TRBJ2-2
CAWSTGNTGELFF
>TRBV3-1/TRBV3-2|TRBJ1-1
CASGDRGRTEAFF
>TRBV18|TRBJ2-7
CASSSLGAGYEQYF
>TRBV7-7|TRBJ1-5
CASSSQGTGVGREPQHF
>TRBV10-3|TRBJ2-1
CAASGISNEQFF
>TRBV19|TRBJ1-2
CASSFGTGEGYGYTF
>TRBV28|TRBJ1-1
CASSLMRAGNTEAFF
>TRBV6-5|TRBJ2-7
CASSSRDRGREQYF
>TRBV4-3|TRBJ2-7
CASSPDRDRPSYEQYF
>TRBV27|TRBJ1-5
CASTPTGGDYSQPQHF
>TRBV10-2|TRBJ1-5
CASSESITSNQPQHF
>TRBV5-4|TRBJ1-2
CASSFRDSTYGYTF
>TRBV6-5|TRBJ1-5
CASSLEGKSNQPQHF
>TRBV9|TRBJ2-2
CASRGQTGELFF
>TRBV4-3|TRBJ1-4
CASSRRQGRFGANEKLFF
>TRBV15|TRBJ2-1
CATSRSKEPYNEQFF
>TRBV6-4|TRBJ2-2
CASSDGEGSGELFF
>TRBV5-4|TRBJ2-1
CASSPGGYNEQFF
>TRBV7-9|TRBJ1-1
CASSAGPQAGAFF
>TRBV9|TRBJ1-2
CASSVGDRNYGYTF
>TRBV9|TRBJ1-6
CASSVEAENSPLHF